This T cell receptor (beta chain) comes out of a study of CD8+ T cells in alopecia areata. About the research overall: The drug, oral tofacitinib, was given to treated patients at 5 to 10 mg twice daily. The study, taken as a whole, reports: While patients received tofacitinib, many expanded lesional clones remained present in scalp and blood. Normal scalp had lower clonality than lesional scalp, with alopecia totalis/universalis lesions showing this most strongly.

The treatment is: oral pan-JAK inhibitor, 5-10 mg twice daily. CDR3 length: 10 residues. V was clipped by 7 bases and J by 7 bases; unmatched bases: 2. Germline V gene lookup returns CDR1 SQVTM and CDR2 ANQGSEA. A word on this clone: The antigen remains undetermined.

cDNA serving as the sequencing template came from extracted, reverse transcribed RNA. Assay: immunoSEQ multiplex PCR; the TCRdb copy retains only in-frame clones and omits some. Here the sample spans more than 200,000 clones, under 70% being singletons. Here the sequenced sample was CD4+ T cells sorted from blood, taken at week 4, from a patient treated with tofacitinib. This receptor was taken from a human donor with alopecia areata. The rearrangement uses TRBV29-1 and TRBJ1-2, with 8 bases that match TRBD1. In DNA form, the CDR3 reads TGCAGCGCCGGACAGGGTGGCTACACCTTC. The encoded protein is CSAGQGGYTF.